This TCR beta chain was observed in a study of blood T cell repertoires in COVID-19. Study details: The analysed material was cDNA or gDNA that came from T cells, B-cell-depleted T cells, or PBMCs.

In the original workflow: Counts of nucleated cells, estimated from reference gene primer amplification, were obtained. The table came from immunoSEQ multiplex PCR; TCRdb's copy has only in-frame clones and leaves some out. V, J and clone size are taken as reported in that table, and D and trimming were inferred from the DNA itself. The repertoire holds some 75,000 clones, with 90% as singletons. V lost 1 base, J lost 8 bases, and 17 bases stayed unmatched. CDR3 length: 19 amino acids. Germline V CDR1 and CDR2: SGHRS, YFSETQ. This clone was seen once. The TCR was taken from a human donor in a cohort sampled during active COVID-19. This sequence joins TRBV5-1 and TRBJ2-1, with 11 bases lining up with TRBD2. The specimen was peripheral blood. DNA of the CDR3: TGCGCCAGCAGCTTGCGGGGTAGCGGGGGGGCCGGGAGTAGCTATGAGCAGTTCTTC. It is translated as CASSLRGSGGAGSSYEQFF. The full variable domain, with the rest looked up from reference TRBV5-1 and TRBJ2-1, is KAGVTQTPRYLIKTRGQQVTLSCSPISGHRSVSWYQQTPGQGLQFLFEYFSETQRNKGNFPGRFSGRQFSNSRSEMNVSTLELGDSALYLCASSLRGSGGAGSSYEQFFGPGTRLTVL.